A selection of T cell receptor beta chains follows, all from one sample in a study of CD8 T cells in ankylosing spondylitis. TCRdb recomputed calls from the 5' RACE reads with MiXCR, one row per CDR3 protein. Here the sample spans 250,000 or so distinct CDR3 sequences, around a tenth being singletons. The sequencing sample was made of blood, either unsorted or a sorted T cell fraction (not recorded which). Receptor source: a male donor with ankylosing spondylitis or in good health (not recorded which). The CDR3 runs from the conserved cysteine through the conserved F or W. The order of the fields is D gene, clone size, V gene, J gene, CDR3 protein, CDR3 DNA. The D gene is left open where the match is weak. Some rows mark clone size as missing; the rest say once, few, many or name a class of expanded clone.

NA	few	TRBV24-1	TRBJ1-2	CALRTYPYYGYTF	TGTGCCCTACGGACCTACCCTTACTATGGCTACACCTTC
TRBD2	many	TRBV24-1	TRBJ2-1	CATSAPAGAHNEQFF	TGTGCCACCAGTGCCCCTGCGGGAGCCCACAATGAGCAGTTCTTC
NA	many	TRBV5-1	TRBJ2-7	CASSFRQSQEQYF	TGCGCCAGCAGCTTTCGACAGAGTCAGGAGCAGTACTTC
NA	few	TRBV3-1	TRBJ2-1	CASSQEALANEQFF	TGTGCCAGCAGCCAAGAGGCTCTGGCCAATGAGCAGTTCTTC
NA	many	TRBV20-1	TRBJ2-3	CSANRGSTDTQYF	TGCAGTGCTAATAGGGGGAGCACAGATACGCAGTATTTT
NA	many	TRBV12-3/TRBV12-4	TRBJ2-7	CASSFQVLYEQYF	TGTGCCAGCAGTTTTCAGGTTCTGTACGAGCAGTACTTC
NA	many	TRBV7-2	TRBJ2-2	CASTASGPDTGELFF	TGTGCCAGCACCGCGAGTGGCCCGGACACCGGGGAGCTGTTTTTT
NA	NA	TRBV2	TRBJ2-7	CASSEKDWREQYF	TGTGCCAGCAGTGAAAAGGATTGGCGCGAGCAGTACTTC
NA	many	TRBV29-1	TRBJ2-2	CSATGSNTGELFF	TGCAGCGCAACCGGGTCCAACACCGGGGAGCTGTTTTTT
NA	NA	TRBV5-5	TRBJ2-3	CASSLNAGTATDTQYF	TGTGCCAGCAGCTTGAACGCCGGGACCGCCACAGATACGCAGTATTTT
NA	many	TRBV5-1	TRBJ2-6	CASGLQGAGANVLTF	TGCGCCAGCGGCCTCCAGGGTGCTGGGGCCAACGTCCTGACTTTC
NA	many	TRBV7-2	TRBJ2-7	CASSRQGNSYEQYF	TGTGCCAGCAGCAGGCAGGGTAACTCCTACGAGCAGTACTTC
NA	many	TRBV9	TRBJ2-7	CASSGSSPYEQYF	TGTGCCAGCTCCGGATCCAGCCCCTACGAGCAGTACTTC
TRBD2	NA	TRBV6-1	TRBJ2-1	CASSPLTGGTYNEQFF	TGTGCCAGCAGCCCACTAACGGGGGGGACCTACAATGAGCAGTTCTTC
NA	many	TRBV3-1	TRBJ1-1	CASSLLSGPNTEAFF	TGTGCCAGCAGTCTACTAAGCGGACCGAACACTGAAGCTTTCTTT
TRBD2	NA	TRBV7-1	TRBJ2-7	CAMSPGRASGEQYF	TGTGCCATGAGCCCAGGGCGAGCTAGCGGCGAGCAGTACTTC
NA	NA	TRBV15	TRBJ1-3	CATSPYTLSGNTIYF	TGTGCCACCAGCCCTTACACGCTCTCTGGAAACACCATATATTTT
NA	NA	TRBV12-3/TRBV12-4	TRBJ2-3	CASKWTRDLDSTDTQYF	TGTGCCAGCAAGTGGACCCGGGACTTAGATAGCACAGATACGCAGTATTTT
NA	NA	TRBV11-3	TRBJ2-1	CASSSGLGIGDEQFF	TGTGCCAGCAGCTCGGGCCTGGGTATAGGCGATGAGCAGTTCTTC
TRBD2	many	TRBV7-6	TRBJ2-7	CASSLEPTLAGGPYEQYF	TGTGCCAGCAGCTTAGAACCTACACTAGCGGGAGGACCCTACGAGCAGTACTTC
NA	many	TRBV12-3/TRBV12-4	TRBJ1-5	CASSKQGSLQPQHF	TGTGCCAGCAGTAAACAGGGTAGTTTGCAGCCCCAGCATTTT
TRBD2	NA	TRBV4-1	TRBJ2-7	CASSQPTSRNSYEQYF	TGCGCCAGCAGCCAACCGACTAGCAGGAATTCCTACGAGCAGTACTTC
TRBD2	NA	TRBV7-2	TRBJ2-1	CASSFGGGYNEQFF	TGTGCCAGCAGCTTCGGGGGGGGCTACAATGAGCAGTTCTTC
NA	few	TRBV2	TRBJ1-1	CASSEALRWRDLMMNTEAFF	TGTGCCAGCAGTGAAGCACTTCGTTGGCGGGACCTGATGATGAACACTGAAGCTTTCTTT
NA	NA	TRBV5-5	TRBJ2-3	CASALALDTQYF	TGTGCCAGCGCTCTAGCGCTAGATACGCAGTATTTT
TRBD2	few	TRBV14	TRBJ2-1	CASSQERLAGVDEQFF	TGTGCCAGCAGCCAAGAGAGGCTAGCGGGAGTGGATGAGCAGTTCTTC
NA	NA	TRBV29-1	TRBJ2-5	CSVEGIETQYF	TGCAGCGTTGAAGGGATCGAGACCCAGTACTTC
TRBD2	many	TRBV5-1	TRBJ2-5	CASSLGTSGVAWETQYF	TGCGCCAGCAGCTTGGGGACTAGCGGTGTGGCTTGGGAGACCCAGTACTTC
NA	many	TRBV6-5	TRBJ1-1	CASSYEGSNTEAFF	TGTGCCAGCAGTTACGAGGGGAGTAACACTGAAGCTTTCTTT
TRBD1	NA	TRBV7-9	TRBJ2-7	CASSSPRQGASYEQYF	TGTGCCAGCAGCTCCCCTCGGCAGGGGGCCTCCTACGAGCAGTACTTC
TRBD2	NA	TRBV7-9	TRBJ2-1	CASSGSWTSDYNEQFF	TGTGCCAGCAGCGGATCCTGGACTAGCGACTACAATGAGCAGTTCTTC
TRBD1	NA	TRBV6-5	TRBJ2-7	CASSSQVGTGEDEQYF	TGTGCCAGCAGTTCCCAAGTCGGGACAGGGGAAGACGAGCAGTACTTC
NA	few	TRBV29-1	TRBJ1-2	CSVESRDRVWSYGYTF	TGCAGCGTTGAAAGCAGGGATAGAGTCTGGTCCTATGGCTACACCTTC
NA	many	TRBV12-3/TRBV12-4	TRBJ2-2	CASSLNIGELFF	TGTGCCAGCAGTTTAAATATAGGGGAGCTGTTTTTT
NA	few	TRBV9	TRBJ2-5	CASSAYSTQETQYF	TGTGCCAGCAGCGCCTACAGTACACAAGAGACCCAGTACTTC
TRBD1	many	TRBV7-7	TRBJ2-3	CASSFGTGGESDTQYF	TGTGCCAGCAGCTTCGGGACAGGGGGCGAATCTGATACGCAGTATTTT
NA	few	TRBV2	TRBJ2-1	CASSVERVTYNEQFF	TGTGCCAGCAGTGTGGAGAGGGTTACCTACAATGAGCAGTTCTTC
TRBD1	many	TRBV5-1	TRBJ1-1	CASKIDRGFLEAFF	TGCGCCAGCAAAATAGACAGGGGCTTCTTAGAAGCTTTCTTT
NA	few	TRBV7-8	TRBJ2-7	CASSLVPPGVDEQYF	TGTGCCAGCAGCTTAGTTCCACCAGGTGTGGACGAGCAGTACTTC
NA	few	TRBV10-3	TRBJ2-2	CAITGTGELFF	TGTGCCATCACGGGGACCGGGGAGCTGTTTTTT
NA	many	TRBV20-1	TRBJ2-1	CSATGDVVAYNEQFF	TGCAGTGCCACCGGCGACGTTGTAGCCTACAATGAGCAGTTCTTC
TRBD2	many	TRBV5-1	TRBJ2-7	CASRRGREGYEQYF	TGCGCCAGCAGGAGGGGGCGGGAGGGCTACGAGCAGTACTTC
TRBD2	NA	TRBV6-1	TRBJ2-7	CASSDQGLAGAAQYF	TGTGCCAGCAGTGATCAGGGACTAGCGGGGGCCGCGCAGTACTTC